The 11 T cell receptor beta chains listed next were all sequenced from one sample in a study of blood T cell repertoires in COVID-19. The protocol was immunoSEQ multiplex PCR, while the TCRdb copy is restricted to in-frame clones and leaves out a portion. The repertoire holds about 74,000 clones, with around 88% as singletons. Sample: peripheral blood. All receptors derive from a woman at least 80 years old with active or convalescent COVID-19.

This clone was found a few times. The chain uses TRBV4-1 and TRBJ2-1, with 8 positions matching TRBD2. V dropped 5 bases and J dropped 3; count of bases not matched to a gene: 6. The V gene's germline CDR1 is MGHRA and CDR2 YSYEKL. The CDR3 is 15 amino acids. The CDR3 DNA is TGCGCCAGCAGCACAAGCGGGAGCGGCTACAATGAGCAGTTCTTC. Translating gives CASSTSGSGYNEQFF.

This chain connects TRBV29-1 to TRBJ1-1, with 8 bases lining up with TRBD1. The trim removed 4 bases at V and 5 bases at J, leaving 3 bases unmatched. The CDR3 sequence is 12 residues long. Germline lookup yields CDR1 SQVTM and CDR2 ANQGSEA. CDR3 DNA: TGCAGCGTTGCTCGACAGGGGACTGAAGCTTTCTTT. This encodes CSVARQGTEAFF. The full variable domain, completed using reference TRBV29-1 and TRBJ1-1, is SAVISQKPSRDICQRGTSLTIQCQVDSQVTMMFWYRQQPGQSLTLIATANQGSEATYESGFVIDKFPISRPNLTFSTLTVSNMSPEDSSIYLCSVARQGTEAFFGQGTRLTVV.

The CDR3 bases are TGTGCCAGCAGCTTAGGCGCTATGAGATCTGGAAACACCATATATTTT. It translates to CASSLGAMRSGNTIYF. The chain employs TRBV7-2 and TRBJ1-3, with D unresolved. The V and J ends lost 1 base and 1 base respectively, with 11 bases between them. The CDR3 spans 16 residues. The germline CDR1 and CDR2 sequences are SGHTA and FQGNSA. Combining the CDR3 with reference TRBV7-2 and TRBJ1-3 gives the whole variable domain GAGVSQSPSNKVTEKGKDVELRCDPISGHTALYWYRQSLGQGLEFLIYFQGNSAPDKSGLPSDRFSAERTGGSVSTLTIQRTQQEDSAVYLCASSLGAMRSGNTIYFGEGSWLTVV.

The DNA for the CDR3 is TGTGCCAGCAGCTCGGGGGGGCCCACCGGGGAGCTGTTTTTT. Translated, it gives CASSSGGPTGELFF. V is TRBV5-4 and J is TRBJ2-2; 8 bases agree with TRBD2. The CDR3 is made up of 14 amino acids. The V gene's germline CDR1 is SGHNT and CDR2 YYREEE (reference sequence). Trimming cost V 3 bases and J 4 bases; bases outside gene matches: 2.

This clone was observed once. V usage is TRBV4-2 and J usage is TRBJ1-6; possible D gene TRBD1, 5 bases. CDR3 length: 15 residues. Germline assignment: CDR1 LGHNA and CDR2 YNFKEQ. Between the trimmed V and J ends, which lost 2 bases and 9 bases, there was a span of 14 bases. CDR3 DNA sequence: TGTGCCAGCAGCCAATTTAGTCAGGGAGGTTCACCCCTCCACTTT. Its translation: CASSQFSQGGSPLHF.

This chain uses TRBV20-1 with TRBJ2-3; D is undetermined. The CDR3 runs to 11 residues. Between the trimmed V and J ends, which lost 0 bases and 7 bases, there was a span of 5 bases. Looked up from germline, CDR1 is DFQATT and CDR2 is SNEGSKA (reference sequence). CDR3 sequence reads: CSARDSYTQYF. CDR3 nucleotide sequence: TGCAGTGCTAGAGATTCATATACGCAGTATTTT.

Written as DNA, the CDR3 is TGTGCCAGCAGCCAGGTCGGGATCTCCTACAATGAGCAGTTCTTC. Translation: CASSQVGISYNEQFF. The rearrangement links TRBV6-2 or TRBV6-3 to TRBJ2-1; D is perhaps TRBD2 (5 bases). The CDR3 consists of 15 residues. The V end was cut by 6 bases, the J end by 0 bases, with 12 bases between. From germline, CDR1 is MNHEY and CDR2 SVGEGT.

V usage is TRBV9 and J usage is TRBJ1-2; possibly TRBD1 for D (5 bases). Trimming removed 4 bases at V and 5 bases at J, with 21 bases between. Germline V gene sequence: CDR1 SGDLS, CDR2 YYNGEE. This CDR3 region has 16 residues. The CDR3 is CASSREAGGGEYGYTF. The CDR3 DNA reads TGTGCCAGCAGCCGGGAAGCGGGGGGAGGGGAGTATGGCTACACCTTC.

The chain recombines TRBV3-1 (or the pseudogene TRBV3-2) with TRBJ2-3, with D possibly TRBD1 on 6 matching bases. The V and J ends lost 6 bases and 9 bases respectively, with 10 bases between them. The CDR3 has 11 residues. Germline V CDR1 and CDR2: LGHDT, YNNKEL (reference sequence). The CDR3 region is CASSHQGTQYF. Written as DNA, the CDR3 is TGTGCCAGCAGTCACCAGGGGACGCAGTATTTT.

This sequence joins TRBV25-1 and TRBJ2-1; 7 nucleotides agree with TRBD2. The V gene's germline CDR1 is MGHDK and CDR2 SYGVNS. This CDR3 comprises 16 residues. V shed 4 bases, J shed 9 bases, and the junction held 15 bases outside the gene matches. Here the CDR3 DNA reads TGTGCCAGCAGTGCACTCTCTGTGGCTAGCGGAGGTGAGCAGTTCTTC. As protein: CASSALSVASGGEQFF.

The chain combines TRBV7-2 with TRBJ2-1, with D unresolved. The CDR3 has 15 residues. V lost 2 bases to trimming and J lost 4 bases, with 12 bases between them. The germline CDR1 and CDR2 sequences are SGHTA and FQGNSA. The CDR3 DNA is TGTGCCAGCAGCTTACCCCCCCGGGTGTACAATGAGCAGTTCTTC. Its translation: CASSLPPRVYNEQFF.